The 18 T cell receptor beta chains given below trace back to one sample, sequenced in a study of a mutant IDH1 vaccine in newly diagnosed glioma. The antigens for these receptors are not known. The method was immunoSEQ multiplex PCR; TCRdb's version includes in-frame clones alone and lacks a portion of them. The table has around 69,000 clones, around 84% seen once. Time point noted: week 35, safety follow-up. Each dose delivered 300 ug of mutant IDH1 20-mer peptide subcutaneously with imiquimod. The sample was PBMCs, taken from a glioma patient whose treatment included an IDH1 peptide vaccine. The receptors come from a man in his thirties or forties with glioma.

The chain links TRBV7-9 to TRBJ1-2; the match to TRBD1 covers 7 bases. V lost 4 bases, J lost 4 bases, and 3 bases stayed unmatched. The germline gives CDR1 SEHNR, CDR2 FQNEAQ (reference sequence). CDR3 length: 13 residues. CDR3 residues: CASSWDSSYGYTF. CDR3 nucleotides: TGTGCCAGCAGCTGGGACAGTTCCTATGGCTACACCTTC.

The chain employs TRBV4-3 and TRBJ1-5; D is undetermined. The CDR3 extends over 16 amino acids. Trimming removed 0 bases from V and 5 bases from J, with 14 bases in between. Germline values: CDR1 LGHNA, CDR2 YSLEER. CDR3 in DNA: TGCGCCAGCAGCCAAGATGCCTTCACGACCCATCAGCCCCAGCATTTT. Translated, it gives CASSQDAFTTHQPQHF.

The chain combines TRBV19 with TRBJ1-5, with 7 bases matching TRBD1. Germline lookup yields CDR1 LNHDA and CDR2 SQIVND (reference sequence). The CDR3 has 13 residues. The V and J ends lost 4 bases and 7 bases, in that order; junction bases with no gene match: 4. CDR3 bases: TGTGCCAGTAGTACCGACAGGGAACAGCCCCAGCATTTT. This translates into CASSTDREQPQHF.

This clone was observed a few times. The V gene is TRBV30, the J gene TRBJ1-1, with D maybe TRBD1 (6 bases). Per the germline V gene, CDR1 is GTSNPN and CDR2 is SVGIG (reference sequence). This CDR3 spans 12 amino acids. Trimming shortened V by 8 bases and J by 1 base, and 11 bases separated the two germline ends. CDR3 loop: CAGGRTNTEAFF. The CDR3, as DNA: TGTGCCGGGGGGCGGACGAACACTGAAGCTTTCTTT.

V gene TRBV15 combines with J gene TRBJ2-3, with 9 bases fitting TRBD1. There are 15 residues in the CDR3. The germline V gene encodes CDR1 LNHNV and CDR2 YYDKDF (reference sequence). V lost 5 bases, J lost 3 bases, and 6 bases stayed unmatched. CDR3 DNA sequence: TGTGCCACCAGCCCGGGACAGGGATCGACAGATACGCAGTATTTT. Translated, it gives CATSPGQGSTDTQYF. Full variable domain (missing parts from reference TRBV15 and TRBJ2-3): DAMVIQNPRYQVTQFGKPVTLSCSQTLNHNVMYWYQQKSSQAPKLLFHYYDKDFNNEADTPDNFQSRRPNTSFCFLDIRSPGLGDTAMYLCATSPGQGSTDTQYFGPGTRLTVL.

The chain employs TRBV9 and TRBJ2-1; 9 nucleotides match TRBD2. Trimming removed 3 bases from V and 9 bases from J; junction bases left unmatched: 7. The CDR3 is 14 residues long. Germline CDR1 SGDLS, CDR2 YYNGEE. In nucleotides, the CDR3 is TGTGCCAGCAGCGCTAGCGGGGCGGCGGGTGAGCAGTTCTTC. As protein: CASSASGAAGEQFF.

This rearrangement joins TRBV7-9 to TRBJ1-1; 7 positions agree with TRBD1. V lost 5 bases and J lost 4; bases outside the gene matches: 7. Germline V gene lookup returns CDR1 SEHNR and CDR2 FQNEAQ (reference sequence). The CDR3 runs to 14 residues. Here the CDR3 reads CASSLIQGSTEAFF. The CDR3 bases are TGTGCCAGCAGCCTAATACAGGGGTCCACTGAAGCTTTCTTT.

The rearrangement uses TRBV4-1 and TRBJ2-1, with D possibly being TRBD2 (5 bases). Per the germline V gene, CDR1 is MGHRA and CDR2 is YSYEKL. The CDR3 has 16 amino acids. Trimming shortened V by 2 bases and J by 6 bases, and 17 bases separated the two germline ends. The CDR3 DNA sequence: TGCGCCAGCAGCCAACACCTAACCTTTGCGGGCAATGAGCAGTTCTTC. Its protein product is CASSQHLTFAGNEQFF.

This clone was found a few times. The chain has TRBV19 and TRBJ1-2; TRBD1 is a possible D gene (6 bases). This CDR3 contains 11 residues. Trimming stripped 6 bases from V and 13 bases from J, with 15 bases between. Germline assignment: CDR1 LNHDA and CDR2 SQIVND (reference sequence). The CDR3 DNA follows: TGTGCCAGTAGGCAGGACAGATACATCACCTTC. This sequence encodes CASRQDRYITF.

This clone was detected only once. V and J are TRBV28 and TRBJ2-7, with 8 bases that match TRBD1. Germline V gene data show CDR1 as MDHEN and CDR2 as SYDVKM. V lost 5 bases and J lost 1; bases outside the gene matches: 10. This CDR3 is 16 amino acids long. CDR3 protein: CASSPQGQGTSYEQYF. Here the CDR3 DNA reads TGTGCCAGCAGTCCGCAAGGACAGGGCACTTCCTACGAGCAGTACTTC.

The chain carries TRBV28 and TRBJ2-1; TRBD1 matches at 7 bases. V gave up 4 bases and J gave up 10 bases; unmatched junction bases: 22. CDR3 length: 18 amino acids. The V gene's germline CDR1 is MDHEN and CDR2 SYDVKM. The CDR3 coding sequence is TGTGCCAGCAGTTACTCACCTCGACAGGGTCTTAATTTAGACGAGCAGTTCTTC. It is translated as CASSYSPRQGLNLDEQFF.

This chain joins TRBV11-2 and TRBJ2-1; D uncertain. Germline V gene data show CDR1 as SGHAT and CDR2 as FQNNGV. The V end was cut by 2 bases, the J end by 10 bases, with 6 bases between. The CDR3 has 11 residues. The CDR3, as DNA: TGTGCCAGCAGCTTAATCGACGAGCAGTTCTTC. Its protein is CASSLIDEQFF.

CDR3 bases: TGTGCCAGCAGTCCCGGGACAAGGGCTAATCAGCCCCAGCATTTT. It yields the protein CASSPGTRANQPQHF. V and J are TRBV27 and TRBJ1-5, with D tentatively TRBD1 (6 bases). V lost 5 bases and J lost 4, with 15 bases in between. The CDR3 contains 15 residues. Germline V gene data show CDR1 as MNHEY and CDR2 as SMNVEV (reference sequence).

The gene calls are TRBV30 and TRBJ1-6; unclear D gene. Germline V gene data show CDR1 as GTSNPN and CDR2 as SVGIG (reference sequence). The CDR3 sequence is 13 residues long. The V gene lost 5 bases and the J gene lost 8 bases, with 13 bases spanning the gap. CDR3 protein: CAWAQQRDSPLHF. CDR3 nucleotides: TGTGCCTGGGCCCAGCAGCGGGATTCACCCCTCCACTTT.

The chain combines TRBV7-9 with TRBJ1-2; D is unclear. V gave up 1 base and J gave up 7 bases, with 7 bases separating them. The CDR3 contains 12 residues. The germline V gene has CDR1 SEHNR and CDR2 FQNEAQ (reference sequence). CDR3 in DNA: TGTGCCAGCAGCTTAGGTCAAGCTGGCTACACCTTC. This codes for CASSLGQAGYTF.

V gene TRBV27 combines with J gene TRBJ2-7, with TRBD1 matching 11 bases. Germline-derived CDR1 and CDR2 are MNHEY and SMNVEV (reference sequence). Losses at the gene ends were 6 bases for V and 4 bases for J; bases not matched to a gene: 14. The CDR3 runs to 17 residues. CDR3 region: CASSPRTGGLFGYEQYF. In DNA form, the CDR3 reads TGTGCCAGCAGCCCGAGGACAGGGGGCTTGTTTGGTTACGAGCAGTACTTC.

V usage is TRBV28 and J usage is TRBJ2-4; 8 positions agree with TRBD1. The trim removed 2 bases at V and 8 bases at J, leaving 2 bases unmatched. The CDR3 covers 13 residues. Germline CDR1 is MDHEN and CDR2 is SYDVKM. CDR3 sequence: CASSLQGADIQYF. CDR3 DNA: TGTGCCAGCAGTTTACAGGGGGCGGACATTCAGTACTTC.

This clone was observed a few times. The gene calls are TRBV19 and TRBJ2-5; 8 nucleotides match TRBD1. The germline V gene encodes CDR1 LNHDA and CDR2 SQIVND (reference sequence). The CDR3 is 15 residues long. The trim removed 5 bases at V and 4 bases at J, leaving 9 bases unmatched. CDR3 sequence reads: CASSPLTGGVETQYF. As DNA, the CDR3 is TGTGCCAGTAGTCCCCTTACAGGGGGAGTAGAGACCCAGTACTTC.